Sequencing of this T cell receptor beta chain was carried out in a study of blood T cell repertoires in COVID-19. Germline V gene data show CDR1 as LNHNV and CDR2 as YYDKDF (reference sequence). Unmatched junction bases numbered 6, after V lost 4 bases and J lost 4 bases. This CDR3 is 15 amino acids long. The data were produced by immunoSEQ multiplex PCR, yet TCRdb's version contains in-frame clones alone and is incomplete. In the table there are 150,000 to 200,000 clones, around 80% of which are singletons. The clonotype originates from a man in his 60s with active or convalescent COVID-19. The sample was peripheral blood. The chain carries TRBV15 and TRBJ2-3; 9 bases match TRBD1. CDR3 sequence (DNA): TGTGCCACCAGCATAGGACAGGGGTCCGCAGATACGCAGTATTTT. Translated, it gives CATSIGQGSADTQYF.